These T cell receptor beta chains were read from a single sample in a study of T-cell reconstitution after alpha-beta-depleted transplantation in children. TCRdb re-called the PCR reads through MiXCR, storing one row per CDR3 protein. The sample comprises approximately 490,000 distinct CDR3 sequences, about 10% of which are singletons, and about 2.1% rests with the top ten. Material: PBMCs, obtained before TCRalphabeta/CD19-depleted stem cell transplant. These receptors originate from a child aged 2 to 15 with inherited bone marrow failure, due to receive a stem cell transplant. Each CDR3 is given with its conserved first and last residue. Each record gives: clone size, V gene, D gene, J gene, CDR3 protein, CDR3 DNA. The D gene is left open where the match is weak. Clone size, where shown, is once, few, many, or a class for clones that have expanded.

>NA|TRBV4-1|TRBD2|TRBJ2-1
CASSQVPAGAYNEQFF
TGCGCCAGCAGCCAAGTACCAGCGGGAGCGTACAATGAGCAGTTCTTC
>many|TRBV30|NA|TRBJ2-1
CAWSFGTDGRNEQFF
TGTGCCTGGAGTTTTGGGACGGACGGGCGCAATGAGCAGTTCTTC
>once|TRBV7-2|NA|TRBJ2-5
CASSLGARGQETQYF
TGTGCCAGCAGCTTAGGAGCGCGGGGTCAAGAGACCCAGTACTTC
>many|TRBV12-3/TRBV12-4|NA|TRBJ2-1
CASSFGLGASNEQFF
TGTGCCAGCAGTTTTGGCCTAGGAGCGAGCAATGAGCAGTTCTTC
>many|TRBV28|NA|TRBJ2-1
CASSPRRGQFF
TGTGCCAGCAGCCCCCGGCGCGGGCAGTTCTTC
>many|TRBV27|NA|TRBJ2-7
CASSPYGTYEQYF
TGTGCCAGCAGTCCCTACGGTACCTACGAGCAGTACTTC
>many|TRBV20-1|NA|TRBJ1-5
CSAPSGGGQPQHF
TGCAGTGCCCCTAGTGGGGGGGGACAGCCCCAGCATTTT
>many|TRBV28|NA|TRBJ2-5
CASSFSGVQETQYF
TGTGCCAGCAGTTTTAGTGGGGTCCAAGAGACCCAGTACTTC
>many|TRBV27|NA|TRBJ2-3
CASSLLGLPDTQYF
TGTGCCAGCAGTTTATTGGGTTTACCAGATACGCAGTATTTT
>NA|TRBV5-4|NA|TRBJ2-7
CASSRGRESSYEQYF
TGTGCCAGCAGCAGGGGGCGGGAGAGCTCCTACGAGCAGTACTTC
>many|TRBV24-1|TRBD1|TRBJ2-1
CATSLNPTAPLQGEMSWFF
TGTGCCACCAGTCTCAACCCCACCGCGCCCCTCCAGGGGGAGATGTCCTGGTTCTTC
>NA|TRBV7-6|NA|TRBJ2-3
CASSSNFPPTDTQYF
TGTGCCAGCAGCTCGAACTTCCCCCCAACAGATACGCAGTATTTT
>many|TRBV12-3/TRBV12-4|TRBD2|TRBJ2-1
CASSRLAGVKNEQFF
TGTGCCAGCAGTCGACTAGCGGGAGTGAAAAATGAGCAGTTCTTC
>many|TRBV2|TRBD2|TRBJ2-3
CASSDGREGRHTQYF
TGTGCCAGCAGTGACGGGCGGGAGGGCCGGCATACGCAGTATTTT
>many|TRBV5-1|TRBD1|TRBJ2-2
CASNRDRNTGELFF
TGCGCCAGCAACCGGGACAGGAACACCGGGGAGCTGTTTTTT
>few|TRBV11-2|NA|TRBJ2-1
CASSFFMSNEQFF
TGTGCCAGCAGCTTCTTTATGTCCAATGAGCAGTTCTTC
>NA|TRBV19|TRBD2|TRBJ2-1
CASSVRLAGSSYNEQFF
TGTGCCAGTAGTGTGAGACTAGCGGGTTCCTCCTACAATGAGCAGTTCTTC
>many|TRBV27|NA|TRBJ1-5
CASSSWPRGNQPQHF
TGTGCCAGCAGTTCGTGGCCCCGAGGAAATCAGCCCCAGCATTTT
>many|TRBV28|NA|TRBJ1-3
CASSAPSSGNTIYF
TGTGCCAGCAGTGCCCCGAGCTCTGGAAACACCATATATTTT
>many|TRBV20-1|NA|TRBJ1-1
CSAISTEAFF
TGCAGTGCTATAAGCACTGAAGCTTTCTTT
>many|TRBV12-3/TRBV12-4|TRBD2|TRBJ2-7
CASSPPKAGGNYEQYF
TGTGCCAGCAGTCCCCCCAAAGCGGGAGGGAACTACGAGCAGTACTTC
>many|TRBV7-9|NA|TRBJ2-7
CASSLGWSNGYEQYF
TGTGCCAGCAGCTTAGGATGGTCGAATGGGTACGAGCAGTACTTC
>many|TRBV27|NA|TRBJ1-1
CASSPVDRLNTEAFF
TGTGCCAGCAGCCCGGTCGACAGGTTGAACACTGAAGCTTTCTTT
>many|TRBV7-9|TRBD1|TRBJ2-7
CASSLTGTVYEQYF
TGTGCCAGCAGCCTAACCGGGACAGTCTACGAGCAGTACTTC
>many|TRBV12-3/TRBV12-4|TRBD2|TRBJ2-1
CASSSGVSSYNEQFF
TGTGCCAGCAGTAGCGGGGTTAGCTCCTACAATGAGCAGTTCTTC
>many|TRBV30|NA|TRBJ1-3
CAWSRANQNTIYF
TGTGCCTGGAGTCGTGCGAACCAAAACACCATATATTTT
>few|TRBV29-1|TRBD1|TRBJ2-5
CSALHTGTGVRETQYF
TGCAGCGCCCTCCACACCGGGACAGGTGTTCGAGAGACCCAGTACTTC
>many|TRBV11-1|TRBD2|TRBJ2-1
CASSSRTSGRELNNEQFF
TGTGCCAGCAGCTCCCGGACTAGCGGGAGGGAATTGAACAATGAGCAGTTCTTC
>many|TRBV6-4|TRBD2|TRBJ2-7
CATRRAGLAGVGTSYEQYF
TGTGCCACCAGGCGCGCAGGACTAGCGGGAGTAGGCACCTCCTACGAGCAGTACTTC
>many|TRBV4-1|NA|TRBJ2-7
CASSRVRGDSYEQYF
TGCGCCAGCAGCCGGGTCCGCGGAGATTCCTACGAGCAGTACTTC
>many|TRBV3-1|NA|TRBJ2-3
CASSQLGDTQYF
TGTGCCAGCAGCCAACTGGGAGATACGCAGTATTTT
>NA|TRBV12-5|NA|TRBJ2-2
CASGLWTGELFF
TGTGCTAGTGGTTTATGGACCGGGGAGCTGTTTTTT
>many|TRBV13|NA|TRBJ2-1
CASSLRAGSYNEQFF
TGTGCCAGCAGCCTCCGGGCGGGGTCCTACAATGAGCAGTTCTTC
>many|TRBV10-3|TRBD2|TRBJ2-7
CAISGLAGGNEQYF
TGTGCCATCAGTGGACTAGCGGGAGGGAACGAGCAGTACTTC
>many|TRBV5-4|NA|TRBJ2-1
CASSSVRGSQYNEQFF
TGTGCCAGCAGCTCTGTCCGGGGTTCGCAATACAATGAGCAGTTCTTC
>few|TRBV20-1|TRBD1|TRBJ2-7
CSARDVRDRGLSEQYF
TGCAGTGCTAGAGATGTACGAGACAGGGGCCTATCCGAGCAGTACTTC
>many|TRBV29-1|NA|TRBJ2-7
CSVEGSGGYEQYF
TGCAGCGTTGAAGGCAGTGGAGGCTACGAGCAGTACTTC
>few|TRBV6-5|TRBD2|TRBJ2-7
CASSWGTSDSYEQYF
TGTGCCAGCAGTTGGGGGACTAGCGACTCCTACGAGCAGTACTTC
>many|TRBV30|NA|TRBJ1-4
CAGHQGFGEKLFF
TGTGCCGGCCATCAGGGATTCGGTGAAAAACTGTTTTTT
>many|TRBV28|NA|TRBJ2-7
CASSLIGDSYEQYF
TGTGCCAGCAGTTTAATAGGGGACTCCTACGAGCAGTACTTC
>many|TRBV28|NA|TRBJ2-1
CASSLYGLTNEQFF
TGTGCCAGCAGTTTATACGGGCTAACCAATGAGCAGTTCTTC
>NA|TRBV29-1|NA|TRBJ2-2
CSVGYSTNTGELFF
TGCAGCGTTGGTTATAGCACGAACACCGGGGAGCTGTTTTTT
>many|TRBV20-1|NA|TRBJ2-7
CSARAGYFRYF
TGCAGTGCTAGAGCAGGGTATTTCCGGTACTTC
>few|TRBV15|NA|TRBJ2-1
CATSRPSGGRGNEQFF
TGTGCCACCAGCCGCCCCAGTGGGGGGCGCGGGAATGAGCAGTTCTTC
>many|TRBV12-3/TRBV12-4|TRBD1|TRBJ2-3
CASSLTRQGRTDTQYF
TGTGCCAGCAGCTTAACGAGACAGGGACGCACAGATACGCAGTATTTT
>many|TRBV29-1|TRBD1|TRBJ2-5
CSVDRTGAKETQYF
TGCAGCGTTGATAGGACAGGGGCTAAAGAGACCCAGTACTTC
>many|TRBV6-5|NA|TRBJ1-2
CASSYTGTQFGYTF
TGTGCCAGCAGTTACACGGGGACACAGTTCGGCTACACCTTC
>NA|TRBV5-1|NA|TRBJ2-7
CASSAMSGADEQYF
TGCGCCAGCAGCGCCATGTCAGGGGCGGACGAGCAGTACTTC
>many|TRBV12-3/TRBV12-4|NA|TRBJ2-7
CAGGAQTGYEQYF
TGTGCCGGGGGAGCGCAAACAGGGTACGAGCAGTACTTC
>many|TRBV24-1|NA|TRBJ1-2
CATSDEGLRGYTF
TGTGCCACCAGTGACGAGGGACTGAGGGGCTACACCTTC
>many|TRBV4-3|NA|TRBJ2-7
CASSQDGGAWNEQYF
TGCGCCAGCAGCCAAGATGGTGGGGCTTGGAACGAGCAGTACTTC
>many|TRBV6-5|NA|TRBJ1-6
CASSLRTVNSPLHF
TGTGCCAGCAGTTTGCGGACAGTCAATTCACCCCTCCACTTT
>many|TRBV30|NA|TRBJ1-1
CAYHRWIAEAFF
TGTGCCTATCATAGGTGGATCGCTGAAGCTTTCTTT
>NA|TRBV10-2|NA|TRBJ1-2
CASSEGLYGYTF
TGCGCCAGCAGTGAAGGACTCTATGGCTACACCTTC
>many|TRBV7-2|TRBD2|TRBJ2-1
CASSLAGAGYNEQFF
TGTGCCAGCAGTCTAGCGGGAGCGGGTTACAATGAGCAGTTCTTC
>many|TRBV29-1|NA|TRBJ2-1
CSVGAGNEQFF
TGCAGCGTTGGGGCGGGGAATGAGCAGTTCTTC
>few|TRBV4-3|NA|TRBJ1-2
CASSQSVEEQAYGYTF
TGCGCCAGCAGCCAATCGGTGGAGGAGCAGGCCTATGGCTACACCTTC
>many|TRBV7-6|NA|TRBJ1-4
CASSFPGIREKLFF
TGTGCCAGCAGCTTCCCAGGGATCCGCGAAAAACTGTTTTTT